The rows below give T cell receptor beta chains drawn from one sample of a study of cytomegalovirus exposure and HLA in healthy donors. TCRdb keeps only in-frame clones here, not all; method: immunoSEQ multiplex PCR. The repertoire holds roughly 170,000 clones, under 90% seen once, with roughly 1.5% in the top ten. The sequenced sample consisted of PBMCs. Receptor source: a male donor in good health and CMV-seronegative. The CDR3 runs from the conserved cysteine through the conserved F or W. D genes are given only for firm matches. Size is stated for part of the rows, as once, few or many counts, or as a class when the clone is expanded.

NA	TRBV6-5	NA	TRBJ1-3	CASSYSIGAFGNTIYF	TGTGCCAGCAGTTACTCGATAGGGGCCTTCGGAAACACCATATATTTT
NA	TRBV5-6	NA	TRBJ1-3	CASSLAGIGNTIYF	TGTGCCAGCAGCTTGGCGGGGATAGGAAACACCATATATTTT
NA	TRBV6-5	NA	TRBJ1-3	CATIGAGWNTIYF	TGTGCCACGATTGGGGCAGGGTGGAACACCATATATTTT
NA	TRBV18	NA	TRBJ1-4	CASSPTGTSTNEKLFF	TGTGCCAGCTCACCAACAGGGACCTCAACTAATGAAAAACTGTTTTTT
NA	TRBV6-6	NA	TRBJ1-1	CASIRGIMNTEAFF	TGTGCCAGCATTCGGGGGATAATGAACACTGAAGCTTTCTTT
NA	TRBV5-5	NA	TRBJ1-1	CASTRSHRADTEAFF	TGTGCCAGCACCCGATCTCACAGGGCTGACACTGAAGCTTTCTTT
NA	TRBV7-3	NA	TRBJ2-5	CASSPREQETQYF	TGTGCCAGCAGCCCCCGGGAGCAAGAGACCCAGTACTTC
NA	TRBV7-3	TRBD1	TRBJ2-5	CASSLGGQGRQETQYF	TGTGCCAGCAGCTTGGGGGGACAGGGACGGCAAGAGACCCAGTACTTC
NA	TRBV7-9	TRBD1	TRBJ1-3	CSSSLLGQARQGNTIYF	TGTTCCAGCAGCTTACTCGGACAGGCCCGGCAGGGAAACACCATATATTTT
NA	TRBV18	TRBD2	TRBJ2-2	CASSPLPPSGGTNTGELFF	TGTGCCAGCTCACCTTTACCCCCTAGCGGGGGGACCAACACCGGGGAGCTGTTTTTT
NA	TRBV9	NA	TRBJ1-5	CASSVGQDHNQPQHF	TGTGCCAGCAGCGTAGGGCAGGATCACAACCAGCCCCAGCATTTT
NA	TRBV7-9	NA	TRBJ2-1	CSSSLGVAVNYNEQFF	TGTTCCAGCAGCTTAGGGGTAGCGGTCAACTACAATGAGCAGTTCTTC
once	TRBV7-3	NA	TRBJ2-1	CASSLRQLGDAAGYNEQFF	TGTGCCAGCAGCTTAAGGCAGCTAGGGGACGCCGCGGGGTACAATGAGCAGTTCTTC
NA	TRBV5-4	TRBD1	TRBJ1-1	CASTSTGFVNTEAFF	TGTGCCAGCACATCGACAGGGTTCGTGAACACTGAAGCTTTCTTT
NA	TRBV5-1	TRBD1	TRBJ1-2	CASSLAGDSYGYTF	TGCGCCAGCAGCTTGGCCGGGGACAGCTATGGCTACACCTTC
once	TRBV4-3	TRBD1	TRBJ2-7	CASSQEAGRGPITYEQYF	TGCGCCAGCAGCCAAGAGGCGGGCAGGGGGCCGATCACCTACGAGCAGTACTTC
NA	TRBV6-6	NA	TRBJ2-7	CASRLLGLQAYEQYF	TGTGCCAGCCGCCTTTTGGGACTCCAGGCCTACGAGCAGTACTTC
NA	TRBV4-2	TRBD2	TRBJ2-1	CASSQDPGLASNEQFF	TGTGCCAGCAGCCAAGACCCCGGACTAGCGAGCAATGAGCAGTTCTTC
once	TRBV19	NA	TRBJ2-7	CASSRPGSLYEQYF	TGTGCCAGTAGTAGGCCGGGATCGCTCTACGAGCAGTACTTC
NA	TRBV11-2	NA	TRBJ2-1	CASSLGGRSEQFF	TGTGCCAGCAGCTTAGGGGGCCGGAGTGAGCAGTTCTTC
NA	TRBV5-1	TRBD2	TRBJ2-5	CASSLSGGASQETQYF	TGCGCCAGCAGCTTGAGCGGGGGGGCCTCTCAAGAGACCCAGTACTTC
NA	TRBV6-5	NA	TRBJ2-3	CASSYNRDTDTQYF	TGTGCCAGCAGTTACAACAGGGACACAGATACGCAGTATTTT
NA	TRBV25-1	NA	TRBJ1-2	CASSVSGYGYTF	TGTGCCAGCAGTGTGTCGGGGTATGGCTACACCTTC
NA	TRBV18	TRBD1	TRBJ2-7	CASSPKTGAGEQYF	TGTGCCAGCTCACCAAAGACAGGGGCTGGGGAGCAGTACTTC
once	TRBV5-4	TRBD1	TRBJ2-7	CASSSGQGYYEQYF	TGTGCCAGCAGCTCGGGACAGGGGTACTACGAGCAGTACTTC
NA	TRBV7-9	NA	TRBJ1-1	CASSSQRVWTEAFF	TGTGCCAGCAGCTCCCAGCGGGTCTGGACTGAAGCTTTCTTT
NA	TRBV6-1	TRBD2	TRBJ2-5	CASSAAGTSGGNYLQETQYF	TGTGCCAGCAGTGCGGCCGGGACTAGCGGGGGGAATTACCTCCAAGAGACCCAGTACTTC
NA	TRBV6-5	NA	TRBJ1-2	CALSLGRDYGYTF	TGTGCCCTCAGCCTCGGGAGGGACTATGGCTACACCTTC
NA	TRBV27	TRBD1	TRBJ1-2	CASRRDGDRGWGYGYTF	TGTGCCAGCAGACGGGACGGGGACAGGGGCTGGGGCTATGGCTACACCTTC
NA	TRBV27	NA	TRBJ2-4	CASSLSGENIQYF	TGTGCCAGCAGTTTATCGGGAGAAAACATTCAGTACTTC
NA	TRBV2	TRBD1	TRBJ2-2	CASMITGGAPGELFF	TGTGCCAGCATGATTACAGGGGGCGCGCCCGGGGAGCTGTTTTTT
NA	TRBV18	TRBD1	TRBJ2-6	CASSPWTGRSSGANVLTF	TGTGCCAGCTCACCGTGGACAGGGAGGAGCTCTGGGGCCAACGTCCTGACTTTC
NA	TRBV25-1	NA	TRBJ1-2	CASSEWPGGYTF	TGTGCCAGCAGTGAATGGCCGGGGGGCTACACCTTC
NA	TRBV6-5	NA	TRBJ2-3	CASTNMPRNTDTQYF	TGTGCCAGCACCAACATGCCCAGGAACACAGATACGCAGTATTTT
NA	TRBV5-1	NA	TRBJ2-1	CASSLSSNEQFF	TGCGCCAGCAGCTTGTCGAGCAATGAGCAGTTCTTC
NA	TRBV19	TRBD2	TRBJ2-3	CASSKAPSGSDRVTQYF	TGTGCCAGTAGTAAGGCCCCTAGCGGGTCGGACCGGGTTACGCAGTATTTT
NA	TRBV9	NA	TRBJ1-2	CASSASRDTSRVGYTF	TGTGCCAGCAGCGCCAGCCGGGACACCTCCCGGGTTGGCTACACCTTC
NA	TRBV28	TRBD1	TRBJ2-7	CASAVQGAYEQYF	TGTGCCAGCGCGGTACAGGGGGCTTACGAGCAGTACTTC
NA	TRBV28	NA	TRBJ1-2	CASGGTLHGYTF	TGTGCCAGCGGGGGGACTCTCCATGGCTACACCTTC
NA	TRBV5-1	TRBD1	TRBJ1-1	CASSRGQLNTEAFF	TGCGCCAGCAGCAGGGGACAGCTCAACACTGAAGCTTTCTTT
NA	TRBV19	NA	TRBJ1-2	CASHLGAFYGYTF	TGTGCCAGCCACCTAGGGGCCTTCTATGGCTACACCTTC
NA	TRBV7-9	TRBD2	TRBJ2-7	CASRPGLAAYEQYF	TGTGCCAGCCGCCCGGGACTAGCAGCCTACGAGCAGTACTTC
NA	TRBV19	NA	TRBJ2-5	CASSEYGGSGTQYF	TGTGCCAGTAGCGAATACGGGGGTTCAGGGACCCAGTACTTC
few	TRBV19	TRBD2	TRBJ2-5	CASSVGTNRETQYF	TGTGCCAGTAGTGTCGGGACTAACCGAGAGACCCAGTACTTC
NA	TRBV5-1	NA	TRBJ1-4	CASSLKTDSYEKLFF	TGCGCCAGCAGCTTGAAGACAGATTCCTATGAAAAACTGTTTTTT
NA	TRBV5-6	NA	TRBJ1-5	CASSWGGDNQPQHF	TGTGCCAGCAGCTGGGGGGGGGATAATCAGCCCCAGCATTTT
NA	TRBV28	TRBD2	TRBJ2-2	CASRPGLGLTGELFF	TGTGCCAGCAGGCCGGGACTAGGTTTAACCGGGGAGCTGTTTTTT
few	TRBV27	TRBD1	TRBJ1-2	CASSPGGLYGYTF	TGTGCCAGCAGTCCAGGGGGCCTCTATGGCTACACCTTC
once	TRBV7-9	NA	TRBJ2-7	CSSSLVGAAYEQYF	TGTTCCAGCAGCTTAGTAGGGGCTGCCTACGAGCAGTACTTC